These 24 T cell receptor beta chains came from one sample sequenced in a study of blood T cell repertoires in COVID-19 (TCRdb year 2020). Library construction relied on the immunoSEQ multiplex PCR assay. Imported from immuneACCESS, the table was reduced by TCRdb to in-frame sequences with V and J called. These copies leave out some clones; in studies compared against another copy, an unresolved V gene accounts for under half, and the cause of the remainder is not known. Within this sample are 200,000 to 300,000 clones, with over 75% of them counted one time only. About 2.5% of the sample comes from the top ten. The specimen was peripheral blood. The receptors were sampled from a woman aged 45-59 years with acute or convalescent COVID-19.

This chain's CDR3 is CASSFPLLQETQYF. CDR3 DNA sequence: TGTGCCAGCAGTTTCCCTTTATTACAAGAGACCCAGTACTTC. The chain has TRBV6-2 or TRBV6-3 and TRBJ2-5; D not certain. CDR1 and CDR2 from the germline V gene are MNHEY and SVGEGT. This CDR3 has 14 amino acids. V was clipped by 4 bases and J by 2 bases, with 11 bases between them.

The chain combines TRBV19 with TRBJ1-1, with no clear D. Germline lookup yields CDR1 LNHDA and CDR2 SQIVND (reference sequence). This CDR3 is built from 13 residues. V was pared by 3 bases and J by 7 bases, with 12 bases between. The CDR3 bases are TGTGCCAGTAGTATGAGCGGGCGGGATGAAGCTTTCTTT. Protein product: CASSMSGRDEAFF.

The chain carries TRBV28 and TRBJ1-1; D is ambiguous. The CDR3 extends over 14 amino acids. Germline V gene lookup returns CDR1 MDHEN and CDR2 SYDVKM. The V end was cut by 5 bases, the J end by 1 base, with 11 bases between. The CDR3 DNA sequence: TGTGCCAGCAGTCTCACTCAAAGGAACACTGAAGCTTTCTTT. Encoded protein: CASSLTQRNTEAFF.

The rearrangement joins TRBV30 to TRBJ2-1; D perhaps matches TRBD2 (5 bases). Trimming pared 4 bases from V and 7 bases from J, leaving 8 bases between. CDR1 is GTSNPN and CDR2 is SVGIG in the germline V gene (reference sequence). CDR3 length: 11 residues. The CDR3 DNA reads TGTGCCTGGAATTCGGGAAATGAGCAGTTCTTC. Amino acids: CAWNSGNEQFF. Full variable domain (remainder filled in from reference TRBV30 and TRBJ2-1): SQTIHQWPATLVQPVGSPLSLECTVEGTSNPNLYWYRQAAGRGLQLLFYSVGIGQISSEVPQNLSASRPQDRQFILSSKKLLLSDSGFYLCAWNSGNEQFFGPGTRLTVL.

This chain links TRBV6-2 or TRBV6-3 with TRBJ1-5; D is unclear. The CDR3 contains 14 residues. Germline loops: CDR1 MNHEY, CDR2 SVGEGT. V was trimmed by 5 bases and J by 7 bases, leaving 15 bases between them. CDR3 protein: CASSPTGRMQPQHF. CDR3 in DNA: TGTGCCAGCAGTCCGACCGGGAGGATGCAGCCCCAGCATTTT.

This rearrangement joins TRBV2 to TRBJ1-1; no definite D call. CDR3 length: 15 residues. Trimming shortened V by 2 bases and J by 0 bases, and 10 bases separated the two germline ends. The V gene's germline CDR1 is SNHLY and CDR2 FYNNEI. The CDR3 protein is CASSEFSSLNTEAFF. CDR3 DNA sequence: TGTGCCAGCAGTGAATTTTCAAGCCTGAACACTGAAGCTTTCTTT.

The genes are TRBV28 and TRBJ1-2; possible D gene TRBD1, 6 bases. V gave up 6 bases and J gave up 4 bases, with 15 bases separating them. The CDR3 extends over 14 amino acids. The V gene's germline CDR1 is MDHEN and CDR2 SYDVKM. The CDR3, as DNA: TGTGCCAGCAGGCTGACGGGACAACGCTATGGCTACACCTTC. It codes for CASRLTGQRYGYTF.

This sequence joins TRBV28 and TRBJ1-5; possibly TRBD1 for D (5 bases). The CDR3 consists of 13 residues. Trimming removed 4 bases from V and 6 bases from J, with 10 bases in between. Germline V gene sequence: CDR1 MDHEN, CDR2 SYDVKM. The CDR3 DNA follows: TGTGCCAGCAGTTCAGGGTGGGGTCAGCCCCAGCATTTT. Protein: CASSSGWGQPQHF. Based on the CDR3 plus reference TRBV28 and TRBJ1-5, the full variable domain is DVKVTQSSRYLVKRTGEKVFLECVQDMDHENMFWYRQDPGLGLRLIYFSYDVKMKEKGDIPEGYSVSREKKERFSLILESASTNQTSMYLCASSSGWGQPQHFGDGTRLSIL.

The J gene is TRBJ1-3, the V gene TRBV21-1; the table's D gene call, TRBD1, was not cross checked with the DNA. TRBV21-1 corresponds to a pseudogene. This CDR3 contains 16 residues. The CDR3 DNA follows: TGTGCCAGCAGCAAAGGGGGTGGCAGGGAAGGAAACACCATATATTTT. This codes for CASSKGGGREGNTIYF.

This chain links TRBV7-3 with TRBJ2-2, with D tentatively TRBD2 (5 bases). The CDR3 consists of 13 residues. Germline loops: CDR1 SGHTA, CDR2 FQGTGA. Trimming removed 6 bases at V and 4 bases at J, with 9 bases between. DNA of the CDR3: TGTGCCAGCAGTCCTGAGGGCACCGGGGAGCTGTTTTTT. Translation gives CASSPEGTGELFF.

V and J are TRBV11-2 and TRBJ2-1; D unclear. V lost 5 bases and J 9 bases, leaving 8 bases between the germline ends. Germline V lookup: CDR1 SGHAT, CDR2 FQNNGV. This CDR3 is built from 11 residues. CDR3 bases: TGTGCCAGCAGCCGCGTCGGTGAGCAGTTCTTC. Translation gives CASSRVGEQFF.

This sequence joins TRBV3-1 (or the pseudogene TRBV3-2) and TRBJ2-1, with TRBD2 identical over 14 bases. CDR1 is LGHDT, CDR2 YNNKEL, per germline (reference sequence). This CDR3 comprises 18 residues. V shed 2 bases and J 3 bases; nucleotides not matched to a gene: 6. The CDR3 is CASSQPGTSGGIYNEQFF. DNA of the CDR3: TGTGCCAGCAGCCAACCGGGGACTAGCGGGGGAATCTACAATGAGCAGTTCTTC.

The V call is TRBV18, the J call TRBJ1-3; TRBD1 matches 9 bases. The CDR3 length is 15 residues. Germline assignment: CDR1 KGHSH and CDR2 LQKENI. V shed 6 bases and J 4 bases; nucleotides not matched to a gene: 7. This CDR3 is CASSPSGQGGNTIYF. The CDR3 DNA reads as TGTGCCAGCTCCCCATCGGGACAGGGAGGAAACACCATATATTTT.

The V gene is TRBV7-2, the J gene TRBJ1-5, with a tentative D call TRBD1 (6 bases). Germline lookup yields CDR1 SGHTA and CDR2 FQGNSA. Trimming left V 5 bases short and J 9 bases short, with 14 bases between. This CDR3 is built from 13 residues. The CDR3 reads CASSPDSQRPQHF. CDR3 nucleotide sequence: TGTGCCAGCAGCCCGGACAGTCAACGGCCCCAGCATTTT.

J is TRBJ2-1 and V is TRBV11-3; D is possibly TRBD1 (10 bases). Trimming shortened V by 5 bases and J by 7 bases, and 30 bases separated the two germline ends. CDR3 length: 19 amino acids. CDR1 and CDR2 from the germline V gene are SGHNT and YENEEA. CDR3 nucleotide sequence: TGTGCCAGCAGCCCCCGGACAGGGGGAAAGGCTAGCGGGAAGAATGAGCAGTTCTTC. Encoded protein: CASSPRTGGKASGKNEQFF.

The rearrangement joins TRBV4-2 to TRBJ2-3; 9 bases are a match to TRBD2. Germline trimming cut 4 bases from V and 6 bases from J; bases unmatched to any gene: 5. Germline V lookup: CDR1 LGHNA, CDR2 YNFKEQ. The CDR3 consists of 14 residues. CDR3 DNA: TGTGCCAGCAGCCCTAGCGGGAAACACGATACGCAGTATTTT. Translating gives CASSPSGKHDTQYF.

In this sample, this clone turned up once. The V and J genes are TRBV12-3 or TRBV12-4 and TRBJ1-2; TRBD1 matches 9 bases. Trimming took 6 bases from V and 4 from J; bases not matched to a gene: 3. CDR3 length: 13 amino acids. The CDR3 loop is CASRGQGVYGYTF. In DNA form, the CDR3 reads TGTGCCAGCAGGGGACAGGGCGTCTATGGCTACACCTTC.

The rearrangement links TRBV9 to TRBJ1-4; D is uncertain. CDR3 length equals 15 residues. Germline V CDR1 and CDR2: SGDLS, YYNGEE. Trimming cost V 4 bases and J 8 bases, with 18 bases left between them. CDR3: CASSPSYRGREKLFF. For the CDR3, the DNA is TGTGCCAGCAGCCCCTCCTACCGAGGAAGGGAAAAACTGTTTTTT.

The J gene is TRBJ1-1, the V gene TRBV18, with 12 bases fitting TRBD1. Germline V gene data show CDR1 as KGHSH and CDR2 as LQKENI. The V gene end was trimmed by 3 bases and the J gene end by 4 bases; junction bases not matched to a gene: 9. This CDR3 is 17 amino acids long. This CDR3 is CASSPAGTGGWITEAFF. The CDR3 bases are TGTGCCAGCTCACCCGCGGGGACAGGGGGCTGGATCACTGAAGCTTTCTTT. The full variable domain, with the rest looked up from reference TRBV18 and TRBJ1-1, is NAGVMQNPRHLVRRRGQEARLRCSPMKGHSHVYWYRQLPEEGLKFMVYLQKENIIDESGMPKERFSAEFPKEGPSILRIQQVVRGDSAAYFCASSPAGTGGWITEAFFGQGTRLTVV.

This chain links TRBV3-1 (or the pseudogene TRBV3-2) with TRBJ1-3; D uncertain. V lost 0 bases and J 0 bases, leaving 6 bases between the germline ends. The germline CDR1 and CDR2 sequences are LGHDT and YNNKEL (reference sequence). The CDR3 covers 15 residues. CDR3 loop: CASSQDSLSGNTIYF. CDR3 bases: TGTGCCAGCAGCCAAGATAGCCTCTCTGGAAACACCATATATTTT.

CDR3 DNA: TGTGCCAGTACCTCCAACAGGGGGTACGAGCAGTACTTC. Its protein is CASTSNRGYEQYF. The chain carries TRBV19 and TRBJ2-7; 8 nucleotides line up with TRBD1. CDR1 LNHDA and CDR2 SQIVND come from the germline V gene (reference sequence). The CDR3 contains 13 residues. J gave up 4 bases and V 7 bases, and 6 bases lay outside the gene matches.

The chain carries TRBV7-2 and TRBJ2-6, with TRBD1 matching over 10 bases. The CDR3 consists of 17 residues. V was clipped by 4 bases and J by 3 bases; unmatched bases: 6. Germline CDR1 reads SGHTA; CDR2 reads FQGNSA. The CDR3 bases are TGTGCCAGCAGCTCCGGGACAGGGGAATATGGGGCCAACGTCCTGACTTTC. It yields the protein CASSSGTGEYGANVLTF.

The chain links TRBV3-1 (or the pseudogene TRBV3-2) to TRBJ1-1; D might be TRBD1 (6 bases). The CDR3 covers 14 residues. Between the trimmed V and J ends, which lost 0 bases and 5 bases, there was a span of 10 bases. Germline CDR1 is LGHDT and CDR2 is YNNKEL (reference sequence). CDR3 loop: CASSQDQGSTEAFF. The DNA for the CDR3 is TGTGCCAGCAGCCAAGATCAGGGGAGTACTGAAGCTTTCTTT.

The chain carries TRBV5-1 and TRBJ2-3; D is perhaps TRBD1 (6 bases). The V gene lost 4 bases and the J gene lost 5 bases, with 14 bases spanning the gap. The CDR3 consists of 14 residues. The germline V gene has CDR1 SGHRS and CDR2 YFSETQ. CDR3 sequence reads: CASSGTTGGDTQYF. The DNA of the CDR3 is TGCGCCAGCAGCGGAACGACAGGAGGAGATACGCAGTATTTT.